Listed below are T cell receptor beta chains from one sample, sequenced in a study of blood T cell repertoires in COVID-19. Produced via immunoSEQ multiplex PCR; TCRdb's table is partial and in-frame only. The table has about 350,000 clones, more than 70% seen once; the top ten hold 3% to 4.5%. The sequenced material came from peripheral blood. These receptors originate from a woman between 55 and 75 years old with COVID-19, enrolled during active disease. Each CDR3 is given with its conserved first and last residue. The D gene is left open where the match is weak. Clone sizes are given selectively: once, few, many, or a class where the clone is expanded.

CDR3 DNA: TGTGCCAGCAGCTTAGGCCCAGGGGACACTGAAGCTTTCTTT; CDR3 protein: CASSLGPGDTEAFF; V gene: TRBV7-3; J gene: TRBJ1-1; clone size: -; D gene: -
CDR3 DNA: TGTGCCAGCAGCTGGAACAGGGGGTGGGACACTGAAGCTTTCTTT; CDR3 protein: CASSWNRGWDTEAFF; V gene: TRBV6-5; J gene: TRBJ1-1; clone size: -; D gene: TRBD1
CDR3 DNA: TGTGCCAGCAGCAGACAGGGGGCAAACTATGGCTACACCTTC; CDR3 protein: CASSRQGANYGYTF; V gene: TRBV9; J gene: TRBJ1-2; clone size: -; D gene: TRBD1
CDR3 DNA: TGTGCCAGCAGACGCGGACAGGGCAGGGAAAAACTGTTTTTT; CDR3 protein: CASRRGQGREKLFF; V gene: TRBV28; J gene: TRBJ1-4; clone size: -; D gene: TRBD1
CDR3 DNA: TGTGCCAGCAGCCTAATAGGGACAGGGACCGGGGAGCTGTTTTTT; CDR3 protein: CASSLIGTGTGELFF; V gene: TRBV3-1/TRBV3-2; J gene: TRBJ2-2; clone size: -; D gene: TRBD1
CDR3 DNA: TGTGCCAGCAGCTCCCCCAGGCGGGGGAGCTACAATGAGCAGTTCTTC; CDR3 protein: CASSSPRRGSYNEQFF; V gene: TRBV11-2; J gene: TRBJ2-1; clone size: -; D gene: TRBD2
CDR3 DNA: TGTGCCAGCAGCAAAAGCCCCAGGATTCCAACCCCAGGACCAGGGGGCTACACCTTC; CDR3 protein: CASSKSPRIPTPGPGGYTF; V gene: TRBV21-1; J gene: TRBJ1-2; clone size: -; D gene: -
CDR3 DNA: TGTGCCAGCAGCCAAGGGGCGGGCCGCGAGCAGTACTTC; CDR3 protein: CASSQGAGREQYF; V gene: TRBV3-1/TRBV3-2; J gene: TRBJ2-7; clone size: -; D gene: -
CDR3 DNA: TGTGCCAGCAGTTCGGGGTCGGTCCTCTACGAGCAGTACTTC; CDR3 protein: CASSSGSVLYEQYF; V gene: TRBV27; J gene: TRBJ2-7; clone size: -; D gene: -
CDR3 DNA: TGCGCCAGCACCGAGACAGGGAAATGGACAGATACGCAGTATTTT; CDR3 protein: CASTETGKWTDTQYF; V gene: TRBV5-1; J gene: TRBJ2-3; clone size: -; D gene: TRBD1
CDR3 DNA: TGTGCCAGCAGCCAAAGGACAACAGGGCGCCAAGAGACCCAGTACTTC; CDR3 protein: CASSQRTTGRQETQYF; V gene: TRBV3-1/TRBV3-2; J gene: TRBJ2-5; clone size: -; D gene: -
CDR3 DNA: TGTGCCAGCAGCCCAGGGACAGGGGGCTCTTGGGCCAACGTCCTGACTTTC; CDR3 protein: CASSPGTGGSWANVLTF; V gene: TRBV11-2; J gene: TRBJ2-6; clone size: -; D gene: TRBD1
CDR3 DNA: TGTGCCAGCTGGGAGGGGTGGGGCTATGGCTACACCTTC; CDR3 protein: CASWEGWGYGYTF; V gene: TRBV27; J gene: TRBJ1-2; clone size: -; D gene: -
CDR3 DNA: TGTGCCAGCTGGGGAGGAACTGAAGCTTTCTTT; CDR3 protein: CASWGGTEAFF; V gene: TRBV2; J gene: TRBJ1-1; clone size: -; D gene: -
CDR3 DNA: TGTGCCAGCAGTTCTGGACAGGTCACTGAAGCTTTCTTT; CDR3 protein: CASSSGQVTEAFF; V gene: TRBV7-9; J gene: TRBJ1-1; clone size: -; D gene: TRBD1
CDR3 DNA: TGTGCCAGCTGGGGAGGGGAAAATGAAAAACTGTTTTTT; CDR3 protein: CASWGGENEKLFF; V gene: TRBV12-3/TRBV12-4; J gene: TRBJ1-4; clone size: -; D gene: -
CDR3 DNA: TGTGCCAGCAGCTTAGACGACAGGGGGAACACTGAAGCTTTCTTT; CDR3 protein: CASSLDDRGNTEAFF; V gene: TRBV7-9; J gene: TRBJ1-1; clone size: -; D gene: TRBD1
CDR3 DNA: TGCGCCAGCAGCTTATCTACAGGGAATCAGCCCCAGCATTTT; CDR3 protein: CASSLSTGNQPQHF; V gene: TRBV5-1; J gene: TRBJ1-5; clone size: -; D gene: -
CDR3 DNA: TGTGCCAGCAGTCTGACAGGGCACCAGCCCCAGCATTTT; CDR3 protein: CASSLTGHQPQHF; V gene: TRBV6-5; J gene: TRBJ1-5; clone size: -; D gene: TRBD1
CDR3 DNA: TGTGCCAGCAGTTACGCGAAAGCTAGCGGGGGGCCTTACAATGAGCAGTTCTTC; CDR3 protein: CASSYAKASGGPYNEQFF; V gene: TRBV28; J gene: TRBJ2-1; clone size: -; D gene: TRBD2
CDR3 DNA: TGTGCCAGCAACGAGGGATATAATTCACCCCTCCACTTT; CDR3 protein: CASNEGYNSPLHF; V gene: TRBV9; J gene: TRBJ1-6; clone size: few; D gene: -
CDR3 DNA: TGTGCCTGGAACAGGGTACCCTCACCCCTCCACTTT; CDR3 protein: CAWNRVPSPLHF; V gene: TRBV30; J gene: TRBJ1-6; clone size: few; D gene: -
CDR3 DNA: TGTGCCACCAGTGGACAGGGGACCTCCACCGGGGAGCTGTTTTTT; CDR3 protein: CATSGQGTSTGELFF; V gene: TRBV24-1; J gene: TRBJ2-2; clone size: -; D gene: TRBD1
CDR3 DNA: TGTGCCAGCAGTTCCCGGGAGACCCAGTACTTC; CDR3 protein: CASSSRETQYF; V gene: TRBV28; J gene: TRBJ2-5; clone size: -; D gene: -
CDR3 DNA: TGTGCCAGCAGCCCTGCTAACTCACCCCTCCACTTT; CDR3 protein: CASSPANSPLHF; V gene: TRBV9; J gene: TRBJ1-6; clone size: -; D gene: -
CDR3 DNA: TGTGCCAGCAGCTTACTACAGGGGGCGGCCGGGGAGCTGTTTTTT; CDR3 protein: CASSLLQGAAGELFF; V gene: TRBV7-3; J gene: TRBJ2-2; clone size: -; D gene: TRBD1
CDR3 DNA: TGTGCCAGCAGGAAGACAGACAACTATGGCTACACCTTC; CDR3 protein: CASRKTDNYGYTF; V gene: TRBV6-4; J gene: TRBJ1-2; clone size: -; D gene: -
CDR3 DNA: TGCGCCAGCAGCGTTGCGAGTGGGACAGGGGCAGTCGAGCAGTACTTC; CDR3 protein: CASSVASGTGAVEQYF; V gene: TRBV5-1; J gene: TRBJ2-7; clone size: -; D gene: TRBD1
CDR3 DNA: TGTGCCAGCAGCCTCGGGGGATCTGGAAACACCATATATTTT; CDR3 protein: CASSLGGSGNTIYF; V gene: TRBV5-4; J gene: TRBJ1-3; clone size: -; D gene: -
CDR3 DNA: TGTGCCAGCAGCTCCGGGGGAGGGGGGGCGAAAGGCTACACCTTC; CDR3 protein: CASSSGGGGAKGYTF; V gene: TRBV6-5; J gene: TRBJ1-2; clone size: -; D gene: -
CDR3 DNA: TGCGCCAGCAGCTTTAGCGGGGGTTACACAGATACGCAGTATTTT; CDR3 protein: CASSFSGGYTDTQYF; V gene: TRBV5-1; J gene: TRBJ2-3; clone size: -; D gene: TRBD2
CDR3 DNA: TGTGCCAGCAGCCTACTAGCGGGGGTGAGCGGGGAGCTGTTTTTT; CDR3 protein: CASSLLAGVSGELFF; V gene: TRBV7-2; J gene: TRBJ2-2; clone size: -; D gene: TRBD2
CDR3 DNA: TGCGCCAGCAGCTCCAGCCAGGGACTATTGGACAATCAGCCCCAGCATTTT; CDR3 protein: CASSSSQGLLDNQPQHF; V gene: TRBV5-1; J gene: TRBJ1-5; clone size: -; D gene: -
CDR3 DNA: TGTGCCAGTAGATTACTCTCTGGAAACACCATATATTTT; CDR3 protein: CASRLLSGNTIYF; V gene: TRBV19; J gene: TRBJ1-3; clone size: -; D gene: -
CDR3 DNA: TGTGCCAGCAGCCCTATTGTAAGCGGGGGGGCTAGAGATACGCAGTATTTT; CDR3 protein: CASSPIVSGGARDTQYF; V gene: TRBV7-9; J gene: TRBJ2-3; clone size: -; D gene: TRBD2
CDR3 DNA: TGTGCCAGCAGCCGATCCGGGACAGGGTCCCCCGGGGAGCTGTTTTTT; CDR3 protein: CASSRSGTGSPGELFF; V gene: TRBV11-3; J gene: TRBJ2-2; clone size: -; D gene: TRBD1
CDR3 DNA: TGTGCCAGCAGTAACCTACAGGGTTATACTGAAGCTTTCTTT; CDR3 protein: CASSNLQGYTEAFF; V gene: TRBV2; J gene: TRBJ1-1; clone size: -; D gene: -
CDR3 DNA: TGCGCCAGCAGCCCCACGACAGGGAGTAATTCACCCCTCCACTTT; CDR3 protein: CASSPTTGSNSPLHF; V gene: TRBV5-1; J gene: TRBJ1-6; clone size: -; D gene: TRBD1
CDR3 DNA: TGTGCCATCATCTCGGAGGGAACGTTTGCTGGAAACACCATATATTTT; CDR3 protein: CAIISEGTFAGNTIYF; V gene: TRBV10-3; J gene: TRBJ1-3; clone size: -; D gene: -
CDR3 DNA: TGCGCCAGCAGAAAGGTCATCGGGGATTCACCCCTCCACTTT; CDR3 protein: CASRKVIGDSPLHF; V gene: TRBV5-1; J gene: TRBJ1-6; clone size: -; D gene: -
CDR3 DNA: TGCGCCAGCAGCCAAGATTCGGGACAGGGCCCAATATATGGCTACACCTTC; CDR3 protein: CASSQDSGQGPIYGYTF; V gene: TRBV4-1; J gene: TRBJ1-2; clone size: -; D gene: TRBD1
CDR3 DNA: TGCAGTGCTAGACAGGATGAAAAACTGTTTTTT; CDR3 protein: CSARQDEKLFF; V gene: TRBV20-1; J gene: TRBJ1-4; clone size: -; D gene: -
CDR3 DNA: TGTGCCAGCAGCTTAATGTCTAGCGGGGGGGCCAGCACAGATACGCAGTATTTT; CDR3 protein: CASSLMSSGGASTDTQYF; V gene: TRBV7-3; J gene: TRBJ2-3; clone size: -; D gene: TRBD2
CDR3 DNA: TGTGCCAGCAGTGAATGGGGGCGCAGCACAGATACGCAGTATTTT; CDR3 protein: CASSEWGRSTDTQYF; V gene: TRBV6-1; J gene: TRBJ2-3; clone size: -; D gene: -
CDR3 DNA: TGTGCCATCAGTGATCCCGGGGAGGGAGGCTATGGCTACACCTTC; CDR3 protein: CAISDPGEGGYGYTF; V gene: TRBV10-3; J gene: TRBJ1-2; clone size: -; D gene: -
CDR3 DNA: TGTGCCAGCAGCTCACAGGGACAGGGAGTCGCTTTCTTT; CDR3 protein: CASSSQGQGVAFF; V gene: TRBV7-2; J gene: TRBJ1-1; clone size: -; D gene: TRBD1
CDR3 DNA: TGTGCCAGCAGCCGGTGGGACAGGGATATCTATGGCTACACCTTC; CDR3 protein: CASSRWDRDIYGYTF; V gene: TRBV14; J gene: TRBJ1-2; clone size: few; D gene: TRBD1
CDR3 DNA: TGTGCTAGTGGTTTGGGTCAACAGGGCTACGAGCAGTACTTC; CDR3 protein: CASGLGQQGYEQYF; V gene: TRBV12-5; J gene: TRBJ2-7; clone size: -; D gene: -
CDR3 DNA: TGTGCCAGCAGTGAAGAGAGATTGAACACTGAAGCTTTCTTT; CDR3 protein: CASSEERLNTEAFF; V gene: TRBV2; J gene: TRBJ1-1; clone size: -; D gene: -
CDR3 DNA: TGTGCTAGTGGTTTACCAGGGGAAGAGACCCAGTACTTC; CDR3 protein: CASGLPGEETQYF; V gene: TRBV12-5; J gene: TRBJ2-5; clone size: -; D gene: -
CDR3 DNA: TGCGCCAGCAGCGTCGACAGCTCTGGAAACACCATATATTTT; CDR3 protein: CASSVDSSGNTIYF; V gene: TRBV10-1; J gene: TRBJ1-3; clone size: once; D gene: -
CDR3 DNA: TGTGCCAGCAGTCACTTCCCGGGACAGGCCTATTCACCCCTCCACTTT; CDR3 protein: CASSHFPGQAYSPLHF; V gene: TRBV6-5; J gene: TRBJ1-6; clone size: -; D gene: TRBD1
CDR3 DNA: TGTGCCAGCAGCTTCGGGACAGCAAATAATTCACCCCTCCACTTT; CDR3 protein: CASSFGTANNSPLHF; V gene: TRBV9; J gene: TRBJ1-6; clone size: once; D gene: TRBD1
CDR3 DNA: TGTGCCAGCAGCTTAAATTTGGGGCGGAACTTTGCAACTAATGAAAAACTGTTTTTT; CDR3 protein: CASSLNLGRNFATNEKLFF; V gene: TRBV7-9; J gene: TRBJ1-4; clone size: -; D gene: -
CDR3 DNA: TGTGCCAGTAGTATCCGAGGCCCTGAAGCTTTCTTT; CDR3 protein: CASSIRGPEAFF; V gene: TRBV19; J gene: TRBJ1-1; clone size: -; D gene: -